This TCR beta chain was found in a study of T cell responses to AZD1222 COVID-19 vaccine. Notes on the study in general: It should be noted that donors were predominantly white British and more often female, and clonal diversity was possibly underestimated. Baseline seropositivity occurred in only 5 to 7 AZD1222 recipients. Sampled repertoires all dated from after the peak T cell response.

Germline CDR1 and CDR2: LNHNV and YYDKDF (reference sequence). Trimming stripped 0 bases from V and 8 bases from J, with 13 bases between. This CDR3 has 14 residues. The assay was immunoSEQ multiplex PCR, and TCRdb's table has in-frame clones only and misses some. This sample yields 100,000 or so clones, of which over 75% are seen a single time; about 17% belongs to the top ten. Of note for this clone: Its antigen is unidentified.

The sequence came from an adult in good health. Material: peripheral blood, obtained on day 0 of AZD1222 vaccination. The chain recombines TRBV15 with TRBJ1-1; D is unresolved. The DNA of the CDR3 is TGTGCCACCAGCAGAGACTGGACTGCGGCCGAAGCTTTCTTT. Protein product: CATSRDWTAAEAFF.